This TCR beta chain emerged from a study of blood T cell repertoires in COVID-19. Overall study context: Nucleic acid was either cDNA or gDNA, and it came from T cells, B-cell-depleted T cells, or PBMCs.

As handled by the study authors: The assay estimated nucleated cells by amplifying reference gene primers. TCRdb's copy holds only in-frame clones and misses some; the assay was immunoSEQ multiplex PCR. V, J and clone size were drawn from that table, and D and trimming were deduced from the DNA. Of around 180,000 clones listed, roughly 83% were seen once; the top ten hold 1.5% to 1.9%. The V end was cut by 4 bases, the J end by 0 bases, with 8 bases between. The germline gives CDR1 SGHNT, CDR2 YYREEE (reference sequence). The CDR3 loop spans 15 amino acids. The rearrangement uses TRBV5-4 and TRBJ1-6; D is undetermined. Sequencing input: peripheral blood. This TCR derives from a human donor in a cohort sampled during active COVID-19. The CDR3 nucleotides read TGTGCCAGCAGCCCCTCGGGCTCCTATAATTCACCCCTCCACTTT. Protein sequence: CASSPSGSYNSPLHF.